These 28 T cell receptor beta chains share one sample of origin, sequenced in a study of cytomegalovirus exposure and HLA in healthy donors. The study ran its PCR with 60 Vbeta and 13 Jbeta primers. Assay used: immunoSEQ multiplex PCR; TCRdb lists only in-frame clones, some missing. The sample lists about 120,000 clones; 70% to 80% were seen once. The sequencing sample was made of PBMCs. The receptors derive from a woman younger than 35 in good health and CMV-seronegative.

This clone was counted once. This chain joins TRBV27 and TRBJ1-5; the D gene is possibly TRBD1 (6 bases). Germline V gives CDR1 MNHEY, CDR2 SMNVEV (reference sequence). The V end was cut by 6 bases, the J end by 6 bases, with 12 bases between. This CDR3 comprises 13 residues. The CDR3 coding sequence is TGTGCCAGCAGACAGGGCCTCAGTCAGCCCCAGCATTTT. It is translated as CASRQGLSQPQHF.

This chain uses TRBV28 with TRBJ1-5; D uncertain. The germline CDR1 and CDR2 sequences are MDHEN and SYDVKM. The CDR3 is made up of 17 amino acids. V lost 6 bases and J lost 4, with 22 bases in between. In nucleotides, the CDR3 is TGTGCCAGCAGGCCGTATTATGGGAGGGCCAGTAATCAGCCCCAGCATTTT. Translation: CASRPYYGRASNQPQHF.

The rearrangement joins TRBV11-1 to TRBJ2-1, with a weak D call TRBD1 (5 bases). Germline V gives CDR1 SGHAT, CDR2 FQDESV (reference sequence). This CDR3 contains 14 residues. Trimming stripped 0 bases from V and 10 bases from J, with 13 bases between. The CDR3 DNA follows: TGTGCCAGCAGCTTAGCGAGAGACAGTGAAGAGCAGTTCTTC. This sequence encodes CASSLARDSEEQFF.

V is TRBV4-2 and J is TRBJ1-5; D is undetermined. Germline CDR1 reads LGHNA; CDR2 reads YNFKEQ. The CDR3 contains 14 residues. The V end lost 0 bases, the J end lost 3 bases, and 6 bases lay between the germline ends. The CDR3 reads CASSQDPVNQPQHF. The CDR3 DNA follows: TGTGCCAGCAGCCAAGATCCTGTCAATCAGCCCCAGCATTTT.

This clone was observed a few times. This chain links TRBV5-1 with TRBJ1-2, with D maybe TRBD1 (5 bases). Per the germline V gene, CDR1 is SGHRS and CDR2 is YFSETQ. V was cut by 0 bases and J by 2 bases, with 5 bases left in between. This CDR3 region has 13 residues. CDR3 sequence reads: CASSLEGNYGYTF. The CDR3 nucleotides are TGCGCCAGCAGCTTGGAGGGGAACTATGGCTACACCTTC. Full variable domain (remainder filled in from reference TRBV5-1 and TRBJ1-2): KAGVTQTPRYLIKTRGQQVTLSCSPISGHRSVSWYQQTPGQGLQFLFEYFSETQRNKGNFPGRFSGRQFSNSRSEMNVSTLELGDSALYLCASSLEGNYGYTFGSGTRLTVV.

The chain has TRBV9 and TRBJ2-7, with D maybe TRBD1 (5 bases). The CDR3 totals 13 residues. Germline V gives CDR1 SGDLS, CDR2 YYNGEE. Trimming took off 3 bases at V and 3 bases at J, with 10 bases between the two ends. The CDR3 protein is CASSGGTGYEQYF. Here the CDR3 DNA reads TGTGCCAGCAGCGGGGGCACAGGCTACGAGCAGTACTTC.

There are a few counts of this clone. The chain combines TRBV6-1 with TRBJ1-2, with a possible D match to TRBD1 (5 bases). V lost 6 bases, J lost 2 bases, and 10 bases lay in between. The CDR3 runs to 13 residues. CDR1 and CDR2 from the germline V gene are MNHNS and SASEGT. In DNA form, the CDR3 reads TGTGCCAGCAGGGACACTGAGAACTATGGCTACACCTTC. This codes for CASRDTENYGYTF.

This clone has only a few counts. The chain has TRBV27 and TRBJ2-1, with D maybe TRBD2 (6 bases). Trimming stripped 3 bases from V and 6 bases from J, with 15 bases between. Germline V gene lookup returns CDR1 MNHEY and CDR2 SMNVEV (reference sequence). This CDR3 contains 15 residues. The CDR3 here is CASSLLTGEFNEQFF. The CDR3 bases are TGTGCCAGCAGTTTGTTAACGGGGGAGTTCAATGAGCAGTTCTTC.

The chain is built from TRBV28 and TRBJ1-5; unclear D gene. The length of the CDR3 is 12 residues. Germline loops: CDR1 MDHEN, CDR2 SYDVKM. V lost 5 bases and J 2 bases, leaving 4 bases between the germline ends. CDR3 sequence (DNA): TGTGCCAGCAGTCTACGCAATCAGCCCCAGCATTTT. This encodes CASSLRNQPQHF.

The J gene is TRBJ1-5, the V gene TRBV28; D not resolved. CDR3 length equals 15 residues. V lost 3 bases to trimming and J lost 2 bases, with 11 bases between them. CDR1 and CDR2 from the germline V gene are MDHEN and SYDVKM. CDR3 protein: CASSLSEFGNQPQHF. The CDR3 DNA follows: TGTGCCAGCAGTTTGTCCGAGTTTGGCAATCAGCCCCAGCATTTT. Looking up the rest from reference TRBV28 and TRBJ1-5 gives the full variable domain: DVKVTQSSRYLVKRTGEKVFLECVQDMDHENMFWYRQDPGLGLRLIYFSYDVKMKEKGDIPEGYSVSREKKERFSLILESASTNQTSMYLCASSLSEFGNQPQHFGDGTRLSIL.

This chain uses TRBV27 with TRBJ1-2; D call uncertain. V lost 0 bases and J lost 2, with 7 bases in between. The CDR3 runs to 14 residues. In germline, CDR1 is MNHEY, CDR2 SMNVEV (reference sequence). In nucleotides, the CDR3 is TGTGCCAGCAGTTTATCGGCCAGGAACTATGGCTACACCTTC. Its translation is CASSLSARNYGYTF.

A few counts support this clone. V is TRBV5-1 and J is TRBJ1-1; D is possibly TRBD1 (5 bases). Trimming cost V 0 bases and J 8 bases, with 5 bases left between them. The germline V gene has CDR1 SGHRS and CDR2 YFSETQ. The CDR3 runs to 11 residues. The CDR3 nucleotides read TGCGCCAGCAGCTTGGAGGGGGAAGCTTTCTTT. Translating gives CASSLEGEAFF. Supplemented by reference TRBV5-1 and TRBJ1-1, the full variable domain reads KAGVTQTPRYLIKTRGQQVTLSCSPISGHRSVSWYQQTPGQGLQFLFEYFSETQRNKGNFPGRFSGRQFSNSRSEMNVSTLELGDSALYLCASSLEGEAFFGQGTRLTVV.

The gene calls are TRBV6-1 and TRBJ2-1; TRBD1 is a possible D gene (5 bases). The germline gives CDR1 MNHNS, CDR2 SASEGT. The germline V and J ends were trimmed by 6 bases and 1 base, with 13 bases remaining between them. The CDR3 contains 15 residues. The CDR3 region has the DNA TGTGCCAGCAGCCCACAGGCCCTTTCCTACAATGAGCAGTTCTTC. Its protein product is CASSPQALSYNEQFF.

This clone was counted between two and nine times. The genes are TRBV6-1 and TRBJ1-1; 8 bases are a match to TRBD1. Germline V lookup: CDR1 MNHNS, CDR2 SASEGT. The V gene end was trimmed by 8 bases and the J gene end by 5 bases; junction bases not matched to a gene: 10. The CDR3 sequence is 14 residues long. The chain's CDR3 is CASGFRGRITEAFF. As DNA, the CDR3 is TGTGCCAGCGGATTCAGGGGGCGGATAACTGAAGCTTTCTTT.

The CDR3 nucleotides read TGTGCCAGCGTACTAAGCGGGGGGGCCTACAATGAGCAGTTCTTC. This codes for CASVLSGGAYNEQFF. The gene calls are TRBV6-6 and TRBJ2-1; 10 nucleotides align to TRBD2. The CDR3 length is 15 residues. The J segment lost 2 bases and the V segment lost 8 bases, leaving 6 bases of the junction unmatched. In germline, CDR1 is MNHNY, CDR2 SVGAGI (reference sequence).

The chain recombines TRBV18 with TRBJ2-7; D is unresolved. The CDR3 runs 12 residues. V shed 3 bases and J shed 1 base, with 4 bases lying between them. Germline-derived CDR1 and CDR2 are KGHSH and LQKENI. The CDR3 region is CASSPQSYEQYF. In nucleotides, the CDR3 is TGTGCCAGCTCACCGCAGTCCTACGAGCAGTACTTC.

The table lists this clone with a few counts. The rearrangement links TRBV11-2 to TRBJ2-7, with D tentatively TRBD2 (5 bases). The CDR3 totals 14 residues. Trimming cost V 5 bases and J 7 bases, with 18 bases left between them. Germline V gene data show CDR1 as SGHAT and CDR2 as FQNNGV. CDR3: CASSPGVSRGEQYF. CDR3 nucleotides: TGTGCCAGCAGCCCCGGAGTTTCTCGAGGGGAGCAGTACTTC.

The chain joins TRBV4-2 to TRBJ2-1; D gene unclear. Germline CDR1 reads LGHNA; CDR2 reads YNFKEQ. V dropped 3 bases and J dropped 7 bases, with 7 bases sitting between them. The CDR3 totals 12 residues. CDR3 DNA: TGTGCCAGCAGCCATTTTATGAATGAGCAGTTCTTC. Translating it yields CASSHFMNEQFF.

V is TRBV28 and J is TRBJ1-1; no clear D gene. The V and J ends lost 5 bases and 0 bases respectively, with 10 bases between them. Looked up from germline, CDR1 is MDHEN and CDR2 is SYDVKM. The CDR3 length is 14 residues. CDR3 in DNA: TGTGCCAGCAGTCGCGGGTTCCTGAACACTGAAGCTTTCTTT. This codes for CASSRGFLNTEAFF.

This clone was counted a few times. The chain has TRBV29-1 and TRBJ2-1, with D maybe TRBD2 (5 bases). CDR1 and CDR2 from the germline V gene are SQVTM and ANQGSEA. This CDR3 region has 15 residues. With 4 bases removed from V and 3 bases from J, the gap between germline ends came to 16 bases. The CDR3 here is CSVAWVRTFYNEQFF. The CDR3 coding sequence is TGCAGCGTTGCGTGGGTGAGGACTTTCTACAATGAGCAGTTCTTC.

The J gene is TRBJ1-2, the V gene TRBV6-6; possibly TRBD1 for D (6 bases). V shed 7 bases and J shed 8 bases, with 20 bases lying between them. Germline V CDR1 and CDR2: MNHNY, SVGAGI (reference sequence). The CDR3 extends over 14 amino acids. The CDR3 bases are TGTGCCAGCAACCCTCGGGGCGGGGGCAAAGGCTACACCTTC. Protein sequence: CASNPRGGGKGYTF.

This rearrangement joins TRBV5-1 to TRBJ2-3, with 9 bases identical to TRBD1. CDR1 and CDR2 (germline): SGHRS, YFSETQ. The CDR3 loop spans 17 amino acids. V was clipped by 0 bases and J by 4 bases; unmatched bases: 9. DNA of the CDR3: TGCGCCAGCAGCTTGGAGGCACAGGGGGCTTTTGCAGATACGCAGTATTTT. This encodes CASSLEAQGAFADTQYF.

The gene calls are TRBV28 and TRBJ1-5; D is ambiguous. CDR3 length: 18 amino acids. From germline, CDR1 is MDHEN and CDR2 SYDVKM. Trimming removed 2 bases at V and 1 base at J, with 18 bases between. This chain's CDR3 is CASSLPTGSSRSNQPQHF. The CDR3 nucleotides are TGTGCCAGCAGTTTACCGACGGGAAGCAGTAGGAGCAATCAGCCCCAGCATTTT.

This clone has more than one count but fewer than ten. CDR3 sequence reads: CASRDYTEAFF. The CDR3 DNA is TGTGCCAGCAGGGACTACACTGAAGCTTTCTTT. The rearrangement joins TRBV6-1 to TRBJ1-1; D not certain. Germline V gene lookup returns CDR1 MNHNS and CDR2 SASEGT. This CDR3 spans 11 amino acids. Trimming shortened V by 6 bases and J by 3 bases, and 5 bases separated the two germline ends.

This chain's CDR3 is CASSDDRGRNEQFF. CDR3 bases: TGCGCCAGCAGCGACGACAGGGGCCGGAATGAGCAGTTCTTC. This chain uses TRBV4-1 with TRBJ2-1; 8 bases match TRBD1. The CDR3 runs 14 residues. V was clipped by 5 bases and J by 7 bases; unmatched bases: 7. Germline lookup yields CDR1 MGHRA and CDR2 YSYEKL.

This rearrangement joins TRBV7-2 to TRBJ2-1; 7 bases match TRBD2. CDR1 SGHTA and CDR2 FQGNSA come from the germline V gene. The V gene end was trimmed by 5 bases and the J gene end by 9 bases; junction bases not matched to a gene: 10. The CDR3 contains 14 residues. The CDR3 loop reads CASSLGTPGGEQFF. The CDR3 DNA reads TGTGCCAGCAGCCTCGGGACGCCGGGAGGTGAGCAGTTCTTC. Drawing the rest from reference TRBV7-2 and TRBJ2-1, the complete variable domain is GAGVSQSPSNKVTEKGKDVELRCDPISGHTALYWYRQSLGQGLEFLIYFQGNSAPDKSGLPSDRFSAERTGGSVSTLTIQRTQQEDSAVYLCASSLGTPGGEQFFGPGTRLTVL.

V gene TRBV4-1 combines with J gene TRBJ2-3; 13 bases fit TRBD2. CDR1 is MGHRA, CDR2 YSYEKL, per germline. CDR3 length equals 16 residues. V shed 4 bases, J shed 2 bases, and the junction held 3 bases outside the gene matches. CDR3 region: CASSPGLAGITDTQYF. The CDR3 nucleotides read TGCGCCAGCAGCCCGGGACTAGCGGGGATCACAGATACGCAGTATTTT.

This rearrangement joins TRBV6-5 to TRBJ1-2, with D possibly matching TRBD1 (6 bases). Trimming took 6 bases from V and 2 from J, leaving 13 bases between them. CDR3 length: 14 residues. The germline CDR1 and CDR2 sequences are MNHEY and SVGAGI. The CDR3 DNA reads TGTGCCAGCAGCTCCGGGACAACCAACTATGGCTACACCTTC. Its protein is CASSSGTTNYGYTF.